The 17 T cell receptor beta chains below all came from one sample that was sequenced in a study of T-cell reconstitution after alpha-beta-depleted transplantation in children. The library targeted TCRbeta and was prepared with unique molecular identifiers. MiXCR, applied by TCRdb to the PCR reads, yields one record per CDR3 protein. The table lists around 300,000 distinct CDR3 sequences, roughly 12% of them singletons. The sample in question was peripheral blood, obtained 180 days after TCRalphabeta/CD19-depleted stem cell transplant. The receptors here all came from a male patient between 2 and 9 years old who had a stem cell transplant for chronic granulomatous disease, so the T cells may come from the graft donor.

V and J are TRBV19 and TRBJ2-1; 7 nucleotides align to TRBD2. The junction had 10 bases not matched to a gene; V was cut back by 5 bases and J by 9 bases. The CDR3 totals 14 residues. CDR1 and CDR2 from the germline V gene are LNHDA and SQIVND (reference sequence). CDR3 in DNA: TGTGCCAGTAGTCCCCTCGCGGGAGAGGGTGAGCAGTTCTTC. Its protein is CASSPLAGEGEQFF.

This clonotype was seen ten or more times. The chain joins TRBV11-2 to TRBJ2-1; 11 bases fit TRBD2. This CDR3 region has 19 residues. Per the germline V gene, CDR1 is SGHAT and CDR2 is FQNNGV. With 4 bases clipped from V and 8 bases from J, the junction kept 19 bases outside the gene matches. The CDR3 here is CASSSPRASGRTDSDEQFF. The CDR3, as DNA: TGTGCCAGCAGCTCCCCGAGGGCTAGCGGGAGGACAGATAGTGATGAGCAGTTCTTC. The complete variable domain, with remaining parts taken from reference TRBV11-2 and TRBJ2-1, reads EAGVAQSPRYKIIEKRQSVAFWCNPISGHATLYWYQQILGQGPKLLIQFQNNGVVDDSQLPKDRFSAERLKGVDSTLKIQPAKLEDSAVYLCASSSPRASGRTDSDEQFFGPGTRLTVL.

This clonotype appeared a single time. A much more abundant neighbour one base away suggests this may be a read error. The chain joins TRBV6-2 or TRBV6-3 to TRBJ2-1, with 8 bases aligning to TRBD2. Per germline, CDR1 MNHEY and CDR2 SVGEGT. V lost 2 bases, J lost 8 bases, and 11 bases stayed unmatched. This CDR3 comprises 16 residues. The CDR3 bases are TGTGCCAGCAGTTACACGGGGAGCGGGAGAATTTATGAGCAGTTCTTC. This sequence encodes CASSYTGSGRIYEQFF.

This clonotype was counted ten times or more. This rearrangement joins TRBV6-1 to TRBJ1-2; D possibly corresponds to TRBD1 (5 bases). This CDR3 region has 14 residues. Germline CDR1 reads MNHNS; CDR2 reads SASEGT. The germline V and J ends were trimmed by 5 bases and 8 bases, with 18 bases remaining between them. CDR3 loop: CASSTSGTQRGYTF. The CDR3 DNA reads TGTGCCAGCAGTACCTCCGGGACCCAGAGGGGCTACACCTTC.

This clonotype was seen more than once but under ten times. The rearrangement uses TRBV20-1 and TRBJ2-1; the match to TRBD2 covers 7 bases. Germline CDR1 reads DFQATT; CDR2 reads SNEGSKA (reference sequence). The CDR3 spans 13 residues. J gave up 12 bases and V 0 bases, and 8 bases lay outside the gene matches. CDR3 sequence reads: CSARDLAGRGQFF. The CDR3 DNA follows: TGCAGTGCTAGAGATCTCGCAGGGAGGGGGCAGTTCTTC.

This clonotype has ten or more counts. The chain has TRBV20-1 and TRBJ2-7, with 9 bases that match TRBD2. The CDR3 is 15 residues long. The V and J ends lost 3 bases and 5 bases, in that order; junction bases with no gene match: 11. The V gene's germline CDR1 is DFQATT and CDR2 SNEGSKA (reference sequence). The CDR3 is CSARAREGRGDEQYF. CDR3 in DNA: TGCAGTGCTAGGGCGCGGGAGGGCCGGGGGGACGAGCAGTACTTC.

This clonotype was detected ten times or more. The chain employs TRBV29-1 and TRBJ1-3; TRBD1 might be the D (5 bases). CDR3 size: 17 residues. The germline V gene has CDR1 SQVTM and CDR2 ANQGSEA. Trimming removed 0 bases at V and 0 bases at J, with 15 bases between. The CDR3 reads CSVEDPATGGSGNTIYF. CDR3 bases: TGCAGCGTTGAAGATCCTGCTACTGGGGGCTCTGGAAACACCATATATTTT.

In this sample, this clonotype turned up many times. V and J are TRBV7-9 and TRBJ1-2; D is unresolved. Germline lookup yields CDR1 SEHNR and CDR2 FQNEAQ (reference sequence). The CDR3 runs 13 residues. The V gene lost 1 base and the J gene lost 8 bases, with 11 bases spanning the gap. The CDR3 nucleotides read TGTGCCAGCAGCTTAGTAAGCGTGGAGGGCTACACCTTC. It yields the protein CASSLVSVEGYTF.

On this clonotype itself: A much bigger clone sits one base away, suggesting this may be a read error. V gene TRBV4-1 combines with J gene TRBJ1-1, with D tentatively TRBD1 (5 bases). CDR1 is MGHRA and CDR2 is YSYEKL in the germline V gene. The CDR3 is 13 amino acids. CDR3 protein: CSSSLKGDTEAFF. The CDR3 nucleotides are TGCTCCAGCAGCCTTAAAGGGGACACTGAAGCTTTCTTT.

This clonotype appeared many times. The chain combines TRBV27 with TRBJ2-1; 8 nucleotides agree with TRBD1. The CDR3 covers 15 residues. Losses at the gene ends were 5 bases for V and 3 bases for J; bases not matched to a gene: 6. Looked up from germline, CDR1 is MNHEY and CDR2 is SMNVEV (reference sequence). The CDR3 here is CASSNQGAGYNEQFF. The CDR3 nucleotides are TGTGCCAGCAGTAATCAGGGGGCCGGCTACAATGAGCAGTTCTTC.

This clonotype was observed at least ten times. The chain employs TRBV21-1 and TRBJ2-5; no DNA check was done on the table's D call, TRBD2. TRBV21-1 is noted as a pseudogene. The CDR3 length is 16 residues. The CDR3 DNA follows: TGTGCCAGCAGCAAAGACACTAGCGGGGACGAAGAGACCCAGTACTTC. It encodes CASSKDTSGDEETQYF.

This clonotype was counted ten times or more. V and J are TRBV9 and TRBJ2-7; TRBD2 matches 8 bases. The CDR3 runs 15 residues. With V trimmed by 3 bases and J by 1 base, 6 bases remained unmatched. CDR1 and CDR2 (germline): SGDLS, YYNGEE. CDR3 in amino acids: CASSAGTSPSYEQYF. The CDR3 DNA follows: TGTGCCAGCAGCGCCGGGACTAGTCCTTCCTACGAGCAGTACTTC.

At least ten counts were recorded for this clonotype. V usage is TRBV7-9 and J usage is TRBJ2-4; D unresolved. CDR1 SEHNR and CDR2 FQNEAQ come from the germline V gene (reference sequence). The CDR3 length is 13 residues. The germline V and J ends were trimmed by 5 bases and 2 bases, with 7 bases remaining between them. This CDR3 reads CASSQTPKNIQYF. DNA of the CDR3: TGTGCCAGCAGCCAGACCCCCAAAAACATTCAGTACTTC.

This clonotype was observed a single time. CDR3 protein: CASSQDHESSGDEQFF. CDR3 nucleotide sequence: TGTGCCAGCAGCCAAGATCATGAGTCTAGCGGCGATGAGCAGTTCTTC. V gene TRBV14 combines with J gene TRBJ2-1; 7 nucleotides agree with TRBD2. CDR3 length: 16 amino acids. Germline CDR1 SGHDN, CDR2 FVKESK. V dropped 0 bases and J dropped 8; count of bases not matched to a gene: 10.

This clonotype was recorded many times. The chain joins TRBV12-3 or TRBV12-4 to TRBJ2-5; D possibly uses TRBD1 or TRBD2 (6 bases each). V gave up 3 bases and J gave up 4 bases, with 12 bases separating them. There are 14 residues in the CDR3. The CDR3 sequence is CASSFRGLSETQYF. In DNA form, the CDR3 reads TGTGCCAGCAGTTTCAGGGGACTTTCAGAGACCCAGTACTTC.

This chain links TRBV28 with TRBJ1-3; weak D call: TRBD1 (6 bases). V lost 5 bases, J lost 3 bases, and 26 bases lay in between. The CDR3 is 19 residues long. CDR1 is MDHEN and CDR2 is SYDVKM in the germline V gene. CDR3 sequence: CASSKLQGSRRALGNTIYF. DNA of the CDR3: TGTGCCAGCAGTAAGCTACAGGGTTCCCGCAGGGCACTTGGAAACACCATATATTTT.

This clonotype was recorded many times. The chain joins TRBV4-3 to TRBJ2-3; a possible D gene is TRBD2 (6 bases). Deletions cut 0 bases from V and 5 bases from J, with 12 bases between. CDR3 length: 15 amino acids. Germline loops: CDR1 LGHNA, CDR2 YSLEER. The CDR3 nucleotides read TGCGCCAGCAGCCAAGAGGAAGGGCGGGGAGATACGCAGTATTTT. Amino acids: CASSQEEGRGDTQYF.